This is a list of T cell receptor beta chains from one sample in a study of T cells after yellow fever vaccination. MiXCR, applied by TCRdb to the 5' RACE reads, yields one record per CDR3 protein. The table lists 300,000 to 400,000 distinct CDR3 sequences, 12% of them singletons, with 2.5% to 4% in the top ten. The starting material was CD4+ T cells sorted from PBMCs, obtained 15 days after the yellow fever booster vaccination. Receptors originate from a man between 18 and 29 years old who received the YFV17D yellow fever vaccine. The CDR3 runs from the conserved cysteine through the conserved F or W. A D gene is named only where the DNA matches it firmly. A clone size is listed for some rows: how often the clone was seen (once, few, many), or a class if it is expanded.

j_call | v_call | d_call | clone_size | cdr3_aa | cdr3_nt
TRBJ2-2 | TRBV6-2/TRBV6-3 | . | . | CASKQTANTGELFF | TGTGCCAGCAAACAGACAGCTAACACCGGGGAGCTGTTTTTT
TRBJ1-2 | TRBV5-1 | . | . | CASSLGSSDGYTF | TGCGCCAGCAGCTTGGGTTCGTCGGATGGCTACACCTTC
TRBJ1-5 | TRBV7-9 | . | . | CASSSGARNQPQHF | TGTGCCAGCAGCTCCGGGGCCCGCAATCAGCCCCAGCATTTT
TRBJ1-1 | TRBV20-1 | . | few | CSAFLPGGTEAFF | TGCAGTGCTTTCCTCCCAGGTGGCACTGAAGCTTTCTTT
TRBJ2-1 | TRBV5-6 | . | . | CASSNRLGASYNEQFF | TGTGCCAGCAGCAACCGACTGGGGGCATCCTACAATGAGCAGTTCTTC
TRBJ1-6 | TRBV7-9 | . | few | CASSFSGVSNSPLHF | TGTGCCAGCAGCTTTTCAGGGGTCTCTAATTCACCCCTCCACTTT
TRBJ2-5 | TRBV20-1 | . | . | CSAPRPSPGETQYF | TGCAGTGCTCCCCGGCCAAGTCCTGGAGAGACCCAGTACTTC
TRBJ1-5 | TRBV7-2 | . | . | CASSLVEGLGQPQHF | TGTGCCAGCAGCTTAGTCGAGGGACTGGGTCAGCCCCAGCATTTT
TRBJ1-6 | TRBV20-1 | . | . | CSARVDRKGYNSPLHF | TGCAGTGCTAGAGTTGATAGAAAGGGATATAATTCACCCCTCCACTTT
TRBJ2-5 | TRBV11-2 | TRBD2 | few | CASSLPPAGGPGETQYF | TGTGCCAGCAGCTTACCCCCCGCGGGGGGGCCAGGGGAGACCCAGTACTTC
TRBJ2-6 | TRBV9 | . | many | CASSVGGTGANVLTF | TGTGCCAGCAGCGTAGGGGGAACTGGGGCCAACGTCCTGACTTTC
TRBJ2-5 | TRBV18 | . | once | CASSPRTGSEETKYF | TGTGCCAGCTCACCACGAACAGGGTCGGAAGAGACCAAGTACTTC
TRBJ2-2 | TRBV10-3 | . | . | CAISAPPLRRGGNTGELFF | TGTGCCATCAGTGCACCCCCATTAAGGAGGGGGGGGAACACCGGGGAGCTGTTTTTT
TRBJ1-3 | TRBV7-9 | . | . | CASRLGSGAGNTIYF | TGTGCCAGCAGATTGGGGTCAGGGGCTGGAAACACCATATATTTT
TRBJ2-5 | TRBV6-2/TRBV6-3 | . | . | CASGREETQYF | TGTGCCAGCGGCAGGGAGGAGACCCAGTACTTC
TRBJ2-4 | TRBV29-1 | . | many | CSARKGGNIQYF | TGCAGCGCCCGGAAGGGAGGAAACATTCAGTACTTC
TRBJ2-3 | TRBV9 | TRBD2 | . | CASSVGASGGAVPDTQYF | TGTGCCAGCAGCGTAGGGGCTAGCGGGGGGGCGGTGCCAGATACGCAGTATTTT
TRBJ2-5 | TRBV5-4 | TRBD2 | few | CASSLGSSGGGLKETQYF | TGTGCCAGCAGCTTGGGGAGCAGCGGGGGGGGGCTTAAAGAGACCCAGTACTTC
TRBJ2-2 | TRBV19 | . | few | CASSPPLQGTAGELFF | TGTGCCAGTAGTCCGCCCCTCCAGGGAACGGCCGGGGAGCTGTTTTTT
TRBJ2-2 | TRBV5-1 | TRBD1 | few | CASSFRTGGAGELFF | TGCGCCAGCAGCTTCCGGACAGGGGGAGCCGGGGAGCTGTTTTTT
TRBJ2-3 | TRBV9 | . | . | CASSVGNGGTDTQYF | TGTGCCAGCAGCGTAGGGAATGGTGGCACAGATACGCAGTATTTT
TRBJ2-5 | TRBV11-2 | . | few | CASSSGGVQTQYF | TGTGCCAGCAGCTCAGGGGGGGTACAGACCCAGTACTTC
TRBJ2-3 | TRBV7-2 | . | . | CASSGGAGRPGGTDTQYF | TGTGCCAGCAGCGGGGGGGCGGGCAGACCAGGGGGCACAGATACGCAGTATTTT
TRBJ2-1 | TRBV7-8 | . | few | CASSLGGAAGSYNEQFF | TGTGCCAGCAGCTTAGGCGGGGCCGCAGGGTCCTACAATGAGCAGTTCTTC
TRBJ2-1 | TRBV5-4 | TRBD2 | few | CASSLGLTGGANEQFF | TGTGCCAGCAGCTTGGGGTTGACGGGGGGGGCGAATGAGCAGTTCTTC
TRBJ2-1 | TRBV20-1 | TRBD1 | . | CSAQTGGRRGLHEQFF | TGCAGTGCTCAGACAGGGGGCCGGCGGGGGTTGCATGAGCAGTTCTTC
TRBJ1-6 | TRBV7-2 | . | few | CASSLGTAHSPLHF | TGTGCCAGCAGCTTAGGGACAGCCCATTCACCCCTCCACTTT
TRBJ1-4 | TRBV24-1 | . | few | CATSAGTDEKLFF | TGTGCCACCAGCGCCGGGACGGATGAAAAACTGTTTTTT
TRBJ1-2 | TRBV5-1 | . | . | CASSLGPAGGYTF | TGCGCCAGCAGCTTGGGCCCCGCAGGCGGCTACACCTTC
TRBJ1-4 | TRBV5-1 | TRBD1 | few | CASSLGQANEKLFF | TGCGCCAGCAGTCTTGGACAGGCTAATGAAAAACTGTTTTTT
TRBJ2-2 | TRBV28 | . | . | CASNLLNTGELFF | TGTGCCAGCAACCTATTGAACACCGGGGAGCTGTTTTTT
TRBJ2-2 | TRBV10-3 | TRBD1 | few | CASRGPTNTGELFF | TGTGCCTCAAGGGGGCCTACGAACACCGGGGAGCTGTTTTTT
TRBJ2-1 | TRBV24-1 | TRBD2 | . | CATSDPRGGVSNEQFF | TGTGCCACCAGTGACCCGCGGGGGGGAGTGAGCAATGAGCAGTTCTTC
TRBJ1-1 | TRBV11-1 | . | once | CASSPGTVEDTEAFF | TGTGCCAGCAGCCCCGGGACGGTGGAAGACACTGAAGCTTTCTTT
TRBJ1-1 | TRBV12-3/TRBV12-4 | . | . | CASSLMGVNTEAFF | TGTGCCAGCAGTTTAATGGGGGTGAACACTGAAGCTTTCTTT
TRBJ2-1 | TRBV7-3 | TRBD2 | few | CASSLRTSAYNEQFF | TGTGCCAGCAGCCTACGGACTAGTGCTTACAATGAGCAGTTCTTC
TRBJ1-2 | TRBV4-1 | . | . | CASSQVGRRRNPGGYTF | TGCGCCAGCAGCCAAGTGGGCAGGAGGCGGAATCCAGGTGGCTACACCTTC
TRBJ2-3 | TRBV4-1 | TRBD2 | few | CASSHLAGPPTDTQYF | TGCGCCAGCAGCCACCTAGCGGGCCCCCCCACAGATACGCAGTATTTT